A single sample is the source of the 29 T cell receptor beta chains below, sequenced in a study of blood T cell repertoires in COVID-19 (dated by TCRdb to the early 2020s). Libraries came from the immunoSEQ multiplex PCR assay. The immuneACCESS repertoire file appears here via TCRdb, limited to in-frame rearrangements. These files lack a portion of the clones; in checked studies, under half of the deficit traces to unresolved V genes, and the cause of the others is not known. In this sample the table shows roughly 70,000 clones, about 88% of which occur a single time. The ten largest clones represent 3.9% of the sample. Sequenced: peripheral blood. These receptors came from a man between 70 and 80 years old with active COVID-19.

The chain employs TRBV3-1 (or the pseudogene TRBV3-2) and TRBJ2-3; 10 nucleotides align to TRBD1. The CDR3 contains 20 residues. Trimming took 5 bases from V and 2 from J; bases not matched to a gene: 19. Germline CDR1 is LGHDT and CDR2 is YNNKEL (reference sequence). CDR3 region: CASSRGGDRGPPTPTDTQYF. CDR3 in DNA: TGTGCCAGCAGCAGAGGTGGGGACAGGGGACCTCCCACCCCCACAGATACGCAGTATTTT.

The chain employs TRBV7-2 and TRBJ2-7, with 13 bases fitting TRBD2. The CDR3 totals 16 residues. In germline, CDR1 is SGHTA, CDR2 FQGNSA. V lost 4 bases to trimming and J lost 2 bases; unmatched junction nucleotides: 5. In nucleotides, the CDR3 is TGTGCCAGCAGCTCTCGGACTAGCGGGGGCCCCTACGAGCAGTACTTC. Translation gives CASSSRTSGGPYEQYF.

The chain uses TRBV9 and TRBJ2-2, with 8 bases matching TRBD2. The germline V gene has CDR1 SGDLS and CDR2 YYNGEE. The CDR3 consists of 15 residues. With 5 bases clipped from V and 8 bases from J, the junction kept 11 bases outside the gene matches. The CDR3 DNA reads TGTGCCAGCAGTGGGACTAGTCGGGATAGAGGGGAGCTGTTTTTT. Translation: CASSGTSRDRGELFF.

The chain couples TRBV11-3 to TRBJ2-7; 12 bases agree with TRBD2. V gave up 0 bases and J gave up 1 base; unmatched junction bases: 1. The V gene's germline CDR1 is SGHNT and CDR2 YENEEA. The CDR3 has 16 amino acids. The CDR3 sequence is CASSLDGTSGSYEQYF. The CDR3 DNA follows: TGTGCCAGCAGCTTAGATGGGACTAGCGGGTCCTACGAGCAGTACTTC.

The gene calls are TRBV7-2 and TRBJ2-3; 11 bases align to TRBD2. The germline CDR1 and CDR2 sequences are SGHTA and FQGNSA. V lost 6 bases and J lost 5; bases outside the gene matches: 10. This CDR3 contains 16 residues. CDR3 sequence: CASRGGLAEGGDTQYF. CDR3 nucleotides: TGTGCCAGCAGAGGGGGACTAGCGGAGGGGGGAGATACGCAGTATTTT.

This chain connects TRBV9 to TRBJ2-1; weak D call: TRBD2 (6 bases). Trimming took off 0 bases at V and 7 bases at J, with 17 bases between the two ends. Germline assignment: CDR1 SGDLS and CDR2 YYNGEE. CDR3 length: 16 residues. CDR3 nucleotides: TGTGCCAGCAGCGTAGTTGCTAGCGCACGGGGAAATGAGCAGTTCTTC. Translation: CASSVVASARGNEQFF.

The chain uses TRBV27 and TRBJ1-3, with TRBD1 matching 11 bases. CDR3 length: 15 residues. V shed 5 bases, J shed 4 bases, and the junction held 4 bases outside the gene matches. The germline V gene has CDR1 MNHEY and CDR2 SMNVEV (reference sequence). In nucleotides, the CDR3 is TGTGCCAGCAGTCCTCGGGACAGGGGGGGAAACACCATATATTTT. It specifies CASSPRDRGGNTIYF.

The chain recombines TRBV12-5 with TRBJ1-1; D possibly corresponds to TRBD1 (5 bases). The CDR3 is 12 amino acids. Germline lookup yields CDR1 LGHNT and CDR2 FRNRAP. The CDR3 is CATPGGGTEAFF. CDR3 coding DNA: TGTGCGACCCCGGGGGGTGGAACTGAAGCTTTCTTT.

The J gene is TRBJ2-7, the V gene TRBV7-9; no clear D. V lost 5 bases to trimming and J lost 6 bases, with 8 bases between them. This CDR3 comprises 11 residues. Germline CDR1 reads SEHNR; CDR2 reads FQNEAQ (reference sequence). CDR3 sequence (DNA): TGTGCCAGCAGCCCGGGTCGCGAGCAGTACTTC. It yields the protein CASSPGREQYF.

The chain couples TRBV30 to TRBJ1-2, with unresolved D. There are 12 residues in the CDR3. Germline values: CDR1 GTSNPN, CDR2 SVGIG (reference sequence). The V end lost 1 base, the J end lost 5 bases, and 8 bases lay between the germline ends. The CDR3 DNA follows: TGTGCCTGGAGTGCCAAAGCGTATGGCTACACCTTC. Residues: CAWSAKAYGYTF.

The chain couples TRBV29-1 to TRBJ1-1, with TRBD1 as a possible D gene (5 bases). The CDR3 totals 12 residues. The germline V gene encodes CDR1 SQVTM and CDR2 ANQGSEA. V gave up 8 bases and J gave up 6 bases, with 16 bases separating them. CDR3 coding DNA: TGCAGCCCAGGGACTCAAGGCGCTGAAGCTTTCTTT. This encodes CSPGTQGAEAFF.

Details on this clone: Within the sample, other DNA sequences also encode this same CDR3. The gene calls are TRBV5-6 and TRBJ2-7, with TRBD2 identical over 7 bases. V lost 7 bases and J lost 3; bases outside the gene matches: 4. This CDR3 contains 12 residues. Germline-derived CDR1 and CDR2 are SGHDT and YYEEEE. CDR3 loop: CASGRGGYEQYF. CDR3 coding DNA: TGTGCCAGCGGGAGGGGTGGCTACGAGCAGTACTTC.

The CDR3: CASSNRARETQYF. The CDR3 DNA reads as TGTGCCAGCAGTAACAGGGCCCGGGAGACCCAGTACTTC. The chain employs TRBV28 and TRBJ2-5, with a weak D call TRBD1 (6 bases). The CDR3 spans 13 residues. V lost 5 bases and J 5 bases, leaving 12 bases between the germline ends. From germline, CDR1 is MDHEN and CDR2 SYDVKM.

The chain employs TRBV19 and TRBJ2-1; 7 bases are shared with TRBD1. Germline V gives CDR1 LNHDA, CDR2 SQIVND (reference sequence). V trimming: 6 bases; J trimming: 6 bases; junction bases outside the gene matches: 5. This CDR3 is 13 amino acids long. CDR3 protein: CASSRGQLNEQFF. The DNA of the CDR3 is TGTGCCAGTAGCCGGGGACAGCTCAATGAGCAGTTCTTC. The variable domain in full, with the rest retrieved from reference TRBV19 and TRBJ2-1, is DGGITQSPKYLFRKEGQNVTLSCEQNLNHDAMYWYRQDPGQGLRLIYYSQIVNDFQKGDIAEGYSVSREKKESFPLTVTSAQKNPTAFYLCASSRGQLNEQFFGPGTRLTVL.

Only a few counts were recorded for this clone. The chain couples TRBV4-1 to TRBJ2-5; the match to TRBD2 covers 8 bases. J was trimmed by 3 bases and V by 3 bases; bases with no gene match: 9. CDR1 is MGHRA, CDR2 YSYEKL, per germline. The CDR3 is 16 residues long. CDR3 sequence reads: CASSQGRGGRKETQYF. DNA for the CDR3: TGCGCCAGCAGCCAGGGAAGGGGCGGGAGGAAAGAGACCCAGTACTTC.

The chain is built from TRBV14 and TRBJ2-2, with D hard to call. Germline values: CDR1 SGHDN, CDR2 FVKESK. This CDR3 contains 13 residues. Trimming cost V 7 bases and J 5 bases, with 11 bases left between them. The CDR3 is CASTPWATGELFF. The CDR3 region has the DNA TGTGCCAGCACCCCGTGGGCAACCGGGGAGCTGTTTTTT.

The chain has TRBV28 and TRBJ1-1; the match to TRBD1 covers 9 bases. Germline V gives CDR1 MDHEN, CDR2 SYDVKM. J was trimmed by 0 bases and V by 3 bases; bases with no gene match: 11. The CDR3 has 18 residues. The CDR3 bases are TGTGCCAGCAGTTTCGGGACAGGGTCCCCCACCATGAACACTGAAGCTTTCTTT. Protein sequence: CASSFGTGSPTMNTEAFF.

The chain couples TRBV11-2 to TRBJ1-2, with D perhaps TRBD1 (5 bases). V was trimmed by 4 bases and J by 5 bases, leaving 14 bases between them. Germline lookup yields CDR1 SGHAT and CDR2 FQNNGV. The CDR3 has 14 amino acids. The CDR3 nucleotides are TGTGCCAGCAGCTCCGGGCAGGGATGGTATGGCTACACCTTC. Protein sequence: CASSSGQGWYGYTF.

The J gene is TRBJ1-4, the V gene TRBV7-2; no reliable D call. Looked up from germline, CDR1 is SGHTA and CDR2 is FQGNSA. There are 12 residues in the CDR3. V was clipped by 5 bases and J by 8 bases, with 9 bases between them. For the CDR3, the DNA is TGTGCCAGCAGCCCTAGGTCGGAAAAACTGTTTTTT. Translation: CASSPRSEKLFF.

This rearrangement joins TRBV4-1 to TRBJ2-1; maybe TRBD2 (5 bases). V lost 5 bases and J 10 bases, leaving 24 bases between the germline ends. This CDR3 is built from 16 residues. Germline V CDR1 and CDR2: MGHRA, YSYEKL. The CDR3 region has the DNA TGCGCCAGCAGCACCCGGACTCCCATCACAATACGGGAGCAGTTCTTC. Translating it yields CASSTRTPITIREQFF.

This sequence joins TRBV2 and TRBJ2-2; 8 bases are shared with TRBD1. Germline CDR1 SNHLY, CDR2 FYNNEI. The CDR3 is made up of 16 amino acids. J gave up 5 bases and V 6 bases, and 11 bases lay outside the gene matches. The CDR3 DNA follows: TGTGCCAGCAGCCCCCCCCCAGGGGGCCCGACCGGGGAGCTGTTTTTT. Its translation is CASSPPPGGPTGELFF. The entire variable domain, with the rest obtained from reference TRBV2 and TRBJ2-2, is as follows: EPEVTQTPSHQVTQMGQEVILRCVPISNHLYFYWYRQILGQKVEFLVSFYNNEISEKSEIFDDQFSVERPDGSNFTLKIRSTKLEDSAMYFCASSPPPGGPTGELFFGEGSRLTVL.

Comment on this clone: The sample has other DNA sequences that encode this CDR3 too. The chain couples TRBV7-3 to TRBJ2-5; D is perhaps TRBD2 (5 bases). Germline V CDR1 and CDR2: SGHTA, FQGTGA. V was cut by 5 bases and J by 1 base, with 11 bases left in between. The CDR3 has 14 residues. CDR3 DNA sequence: TGTGCCAGCAGCCCCAGCGGTACCCAAGAGACCCAGTACTTC. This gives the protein CASSPSGTQETQYF.

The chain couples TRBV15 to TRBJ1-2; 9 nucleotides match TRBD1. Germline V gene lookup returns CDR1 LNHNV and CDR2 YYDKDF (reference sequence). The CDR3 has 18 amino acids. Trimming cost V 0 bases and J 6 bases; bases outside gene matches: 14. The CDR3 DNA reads TGTGCCACCAGCAGAGATCTGGGGACAGGGACGATCAAACATGGCTACACCTTC. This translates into CATSRDLGTGTIKHGYTF.

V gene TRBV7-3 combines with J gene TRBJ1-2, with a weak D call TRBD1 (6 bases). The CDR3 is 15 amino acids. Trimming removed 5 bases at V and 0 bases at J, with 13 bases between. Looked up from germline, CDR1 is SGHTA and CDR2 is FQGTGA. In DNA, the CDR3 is TGTGCCAGCAGCCCAGGGGCAGAGGCTAACTATGGCTACACCTTC. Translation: CASSPGAEANYGYTF.

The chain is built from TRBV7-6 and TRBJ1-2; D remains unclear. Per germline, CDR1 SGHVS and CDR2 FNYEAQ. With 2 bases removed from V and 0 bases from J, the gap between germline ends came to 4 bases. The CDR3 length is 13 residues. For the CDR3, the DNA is TGTGCCAGCAGCTTAACTACTAACTATGGCTACACCTTC. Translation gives CASSLTTNYGYTF.

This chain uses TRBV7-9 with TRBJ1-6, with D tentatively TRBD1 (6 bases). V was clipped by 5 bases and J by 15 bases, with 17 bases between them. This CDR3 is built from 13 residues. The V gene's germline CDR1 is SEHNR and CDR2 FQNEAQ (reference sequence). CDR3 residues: CASSPASAGVLHF. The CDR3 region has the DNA TGTGCCAGCAGCCCGGCCTCCGCAGGGGTCCTCCACTTT.

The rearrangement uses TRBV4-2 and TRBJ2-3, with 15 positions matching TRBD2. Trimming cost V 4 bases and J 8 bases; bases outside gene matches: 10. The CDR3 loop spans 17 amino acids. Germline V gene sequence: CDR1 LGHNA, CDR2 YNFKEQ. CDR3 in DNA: TGTGCCAGCAGCCCGGGACTAGCGGGAGGAACCCCGGGTACGCAGTATTTT. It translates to CASSPGLAGGTPGTQYF.

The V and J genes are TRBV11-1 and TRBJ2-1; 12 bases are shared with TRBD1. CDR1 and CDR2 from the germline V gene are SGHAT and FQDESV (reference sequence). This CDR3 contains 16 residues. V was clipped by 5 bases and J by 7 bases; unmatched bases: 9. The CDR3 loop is CASSRPGQGARNEQFF. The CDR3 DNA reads TGTGCCAGCAGCCGACCGGGACAGGGGGCGAGGAATGAGCAGTTCTTC.

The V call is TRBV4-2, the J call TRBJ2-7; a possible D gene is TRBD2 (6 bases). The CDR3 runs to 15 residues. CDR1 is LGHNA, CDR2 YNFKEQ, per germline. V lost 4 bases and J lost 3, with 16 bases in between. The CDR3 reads CASSPREAPDYEQYF. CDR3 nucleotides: TGTGCCAGCAGCCCCAGGGAGGCGCCCGACTACGAGCAGTACTTC.